Below are 14 T cell receptor beta chains sequenced from a single sample in a study of T cells in localized non-small cell lung cancer (dated by TCRdb to 2020 to 2021). Library method: the immunoSEQ multiplex PCR assay. The source is immuneACCESS, and TCRdb retained only in-frame sequences with V and J called. Part of the clones is not carried over; for the studies checked, unresolved V genes explain less than half of this, and the remainder is unexplained. Across this sample there are approximately 1,500 clones, with approximately 29% seen only once. The ten largest clones take up 7.5% to 10% of the sample. The starting material was lung tumor tissue, obtained before any cancer treatment. Receptor source: a male donor older than 55 with stage II squamous cell lung carcinoma.

This clone occurred a few times. The gene calls are TRBV18 and TRBJ1-5, with 11 nucleotides matching TRBD1. Germline CDR1 is KGHSH and CDR2 is LQKENI. The V segment lost 4 bases and the J segment 2 bases; nucleotides outside the gene matches: 10. CDR3 length equals 18 residues. CDR3 bases: TGTGCCAGCTCACTTGCCGGGACAGGGGGAGCGGGCAATCAGCCCCAGCATTTT. It encodes CASSLAGTGGAGNQPQHF.

This CDR3 is CASTRTASNTGELFF. As DNA, the CDR3 is TGTGCCAGCACCCGGACAGCCTCGAACACCGGGGAGCTGTTTTTT. This chain uses TRBV14 with TRBJ2-2; D possibly corresponds to TRBD1 (6 bases). The length of the CDR3 is 15 residues. The germline gives CDR1 SGHDN, CDR2 FVKESK. V was cut by 7 bases and J by 0 bases, with 12 bases left in between.

This clone appeared a single time. The chain recombines TRBV19 with TRBJ1-1; D is uncertain. Germline CDR1 reads LNHDA; CDR2 reads SQIVND (reference sequence). Trimming took 7 bases from V and 0 from J, leaving 12 bases between them. The CDR3 is 14 residues long. CDR3 DNA: TGTGCCAGTAAAAAGGACCCCTTGAACACTGAAGCTTTCTTT. It yields the protein CASKKDPLNTEAFF.

This chain joins TRBV29-1 and TRBJ2-2; D might be TRBD1 or TRBD2, each matching 6 bases. The CDR3 runs 12 residues. The V and J ends lost 7 bases and 4 bases respectively, with 10 bases between them. The germline V gene encodes CDR1 SQVTM and CDR2 ANQGSEA. The CDR3: CSAGGGTGELFF. The CDR3 nucleotides are TGCAGCGCCGGGGGCGGCACCGGGGAGCTGTTTTTT.

This clone was counted between two and nine times. V and J are TRBV19 and TRBJ1-5; 7 nucleotides align to TRBD1. Germline V gene sequence: CDR1 LNHDA, CDR2 SQIVND (reference sequence). This CDR3 region has 17 residues. The J segment lost 2 bases and the V segment lost 3 bases, leaving 10 bases of the junction unmatched. The CDR3 DNA follows: TGTGCCAGTAGTATGGAGACAGGGACTTTGGGCAATCAGCCCCAGCATTTT. Protein product: CASSMETGTLGNQPQHF.

The table lists this clone with a count of one. This chain connects TRBV29-1 to TRBJ1-1; D unresolved. The CDR3 sequence is 13 residues long. The germline V gene encodes CDR1 SQVTM and CDR2 ANQGSEA. V was trimmed by 4 bases and J by 3 bases, leaving 12 bases between them. DNA for the CDR3: TGCAGCGTTGGGGCCTCACCGGACACTGAAGCTTTCTTT. Encoded protein: CSVGASPDTEAFF. The variable domain in full, completed from reference TRBV29-1 and TRBJ1-1, reads SAVISQKPSRDICQRGTSLTIQCQVDSQVTMMFWYRQQPGQSLTLIATANQGSEATYESGFVIDKFPISRPNLTFSTLTVSNMSPEDSSIYLCSVGASPDTEAFFGQGTRLTVV.

This clone was seen a handful of times. The rearrangement joins TRBV9 to TRBJ1-2; D is ambiguous. The ends were cut back, 0 bases at V and 1 base at J, with 10 bases in the middle. CDR1 and CDR2 (germline): SGDLS, YYNGEE. The CDR3 covers 15 residues. The CDR3 loop reads CASSVGPSINYGYTF. The CDR3 coding sequence is TGTGCCAGCAGCGTAGGACCGTCCATTAACTATGGCTACACCTTC.

Relative to its sample, this clone is large. This sequence joins TRBV6-8 and TRBJ1-1; D is unresolved. The V end was cut by 10 bases, the J end by 8 bases, with 17 bases between. The germline V gene encodes CDR1 MNHGY and CDR2 SAAAGT. The CDR3 is made up of 12 amino acids. This CDR3 is CAISPDGGEAFF. Written as DNA, the CDR3 is TGTGCCATCAGCCCCGACGGAGGAGAAGCTTTCTTT.

This clone was seen a handful of times. This sequence joins TRBV6-8 and TRBJ1-1; maybe TRBD1 (5 bases). The CDR3 spans 20 residues. The V gene's germline CDR1 is MNHGY and CDR2 SAAAGT. V lost 2 bases, J lost 0 bases, and 25 bases lay in between. CDR3 nucleotide sequence: TGTGCCAGCAGTTACGATAACAGCCTGAAATTCGGGGGGATGAACACTGAAGCTTTCTTT. Translation gives CASSYDNSLKFGGMNTEAFF.

This clone is labeled large (0.1 to 1%). The chain carries TRBV11-3 and TRBJ2-7; 9 bases match TRBD1. The J segment lost 3 bases and the V segment lost 8 bases, leaving 11 bases of the junction unmatched. CDR3 length: 15 amino acids. Germline lookup yields CDR1 SGHNT and CDR2 YENEEA. The CDR3 DNA reads TGTGCCAGCCAAATACCAGGGACAGGGATCTACGAGCAGTACTTC. Translating gives CASQIPGTGIYEQYF.

The rearrangement uses TRBV18 and TRBJ1-1, with 8 bases aligning to TRBD1. Losses at the gene ends were 1 base for V and 3 bases for J; bases not matched to a gene: 10. Germline V gene lookup returns CDR1 KGHSH and CDR2 LQKENI. The CDR3 loop spans 17 amino acids. CDR3: CASSPQNTGGGYTEAFF. CDR3 coding DNA: TGTGCCAGCTCACCACAAAATACAGGGGGTGGTTACACTGAAGCTTTCTTT.

The rearrangement uses TRBV9 and TRBJ1-4, with 8 positions matching TRBD1. The J segment lost 5 bases and the V segment lost 7 bases, leaving 10 bases of the junction unmatched. From germline, CDR1 is SGDLS and CDR2 YYNGEE. The CDR3 sequence is 15 residues long. In DNA, the CDR3 is TGTGCCAGCTTCGGACAGGGAATGGGAAATGAAAAACTGTTTTTT. Encoded protein: CASFGQGMGNEKLFF.

The chain couples TRBV29-1 to TRBJ1-2; no clear D gene. V lost 0 bases, J lost 7 bases, and 12 bases lay in between. CDR1 is SQVTM and CDR2 is ANQGSEA in the germline V gene. The CDR3 is 13 amino acids. In nucleotides, the CDR3 is TGCAGCGTTGAAGATCAACTGGGTAGTGGCTACACCTTC. Protein: CSVEDQLGSGYTF.

The chain uses TRBV6-7 and TRBJ2-7; 8 nucleotides agree with TRBD2. TRBV6-7 is an ORF, and what it does is uncertain. Trimming took 4 bases from V and 2 from J; bases not matched to a gene: 4. The length of the CDR3 is 14 residues. The CDR3 DNA is TGTGCCAGCAGTTCAGCGGGGGCCCCCTACGAGCAGTACTTC. It codes for CASSSAGAPYEQYF.